Below are 26 T cell receptor beta chains sequenced from a single sample in a study of blood T cell repertoires in COVID-19. Profiling relied on immunoSEQ multiplex PCR, and the TCRdb table lists in-frame clones only, not all of them. The data contain 300,000 to 450,000 clones, 87% of them singletons. The sample consisted of PBMCs or T cells enriched from blood (not recorded which). Receptors originate from a man in his thirties or forties who had recovered from COVID-19.

This sequence joins TRBV3-1 (or the pseudogene TRBV3-2) and TRBJ1-4; D is uncertain. This CDR3 is 14 amino acids long. The germline gives CDR1 LGHDT, CDR2 YNNKEL (reference sequence). The V end was cut by 4 bases, the J end by 10 bases, with 16 bases between. The CDR3 loop is CASSLGGVMRKLFF. The DNA for the CDR3 is TGTGCCAGCAGCCTAGGCGGGGTTATGAGAAAACTGTTTTTT.

This chain joins TRBV13 and TRBJ2-1; 7 bases line up with TRBD1. The CDR3 consists of 14 residues. The V gene's germline CDR1 is PRHDT and CDR2 FYEKMQ (reference sequence). J was trimmed by 4 bases and V by 3 bases; bases with no gene match: 3. The CDR3 here is CASSLWGQYNEQFF. The CDR3 bases are TGTGCCAGCAGCTTGTGGGGACAGTACAATGAGCAGTTCTTC.

DNA for the CDR3: TGTGCCAGCAGCGACCTGACAGGGTTTAGCTATGGCTACACCTTC. It is translated as CASSDLTGFSYGYTF. The chain combines TRBV9 with TRBJ1-2, with 7 bases aligning to TRBD1. V dropped 3 bases and J dropped 4; count of bases not matched to a gene: 9. The CDR3 extends over 15 amino acids. Germline values: CDR1 SGDLS, CDR2 YYNGEE. The variable domain in full, with the rest retrieved from reference TRBV9 and TRBJ1-2, is DSGVTQTPKHLITATGQRVTLRCSPRSGDLSVYWYQQSLDQGLQFLIQYYNGEERAKGNILERFSAQQFPDLHSELNLSSLELGDSALYFCASSDLTGFSYGYTFGSGTRLTVV.

The chain employs TRBV11-3 and TRBJ1-1, with unresolved D. V lost 1 base to trimming and J lost 4 bases, with 7 bases between them. Germline-derived CDR1 and CDR2 are SGHNT and YENEEA. This CDR3 has 13 amino acids. CDR3: CASSLGASTEAFF. Written as DNA, the CDR3 is TGTGCCAGCAGCTTAGGAGCAAGCACTGAAGCTTTCTTT.

This clone was detected only a few times. The V and J genes are TRBV5-1 and TRBJ2-5; 13 positions agree with TRBD2. Germline CDR1 reads SGHRS; CDR2 reads YFSETQ. This CDR3 spans 16 amino acids. With V trimmed by 3 bases and J by 1 base, 3 bases remained unmatched. The CDR3 sequence: CASSSGLAGPQETQYF. The CDR3 DNA follows: TGCGCCAGCAGCTCGGGACTAGCGGGGCCCCAAGAGACCCAGTACTTC.

The chain has TRBV19 and TRBJ1-1; D not certain. Trimming left V 6 bases short and J 0 bases short, with 14 bases between. CDR3 length: 15 amino acids. The germline CDR1 and CDR2 sequences are LNHDA and SQIVND (reference sequence). The CDR3 coding sequence is TGTGCCAGTAGCCACGGTGATTTGATGAACACTGAAGCTTTCTTT. Protein product: CASSHGDLMNTEAFF.

The chain joins TRBV15 to TRBJ2-7; 8 bases fit TRBD2. V trimming: 0 bases; J trimming: 6 bases; junction bases outside the gene matches: 7. Germline CDR1 LNHNV, CDR2 YYDKDF (reference sequence). This CDR3 is 15 amino acids long. The CDR3: CATSRDAVAGREQYF. The CDR3 DNA sequence: TGTGCCACCAGCAGAGATGCGGTAGCGGGGCGCGAGCAGTACTTC.

On this clone itself: This specimen includes other DNA sequences encoding the same CDR3. The V call is TRBV9, the J call TRBJ2-3; 13 nucleotides align to TRBD2. Unmatched junction bases numbered 2, after V lost 2 bases and J lost 5 bases. This CDR3 spans 15 amino acids. The germline gives CDR1 SGDLS, CDR2 YYNGEE. CDR3: CASSVGLAGEDTQYF. Written as DNA, the CDR3 is TGTGCCAGCAGCGTCGGACTAGCGGGGGAAGATACGCAGTATTTT.

The chain recombines TRBV19 with TRBJ2-2, with D possibly being TRBD1 (5 bases). Germline V gene sequence: CDR1 LNHDA, CDR2 SQIVND (reference sequence). The CDR3 has 15 residues. V was cut by 4 bases and J by 2 bases, with 11 bases left in between. The CDR3 spells CASSKWTQNTGELFF. The CDR3 DNA is TGTGCCAGTAGTAAGTGGACACAAAACACCGGGGAGCTGTTTTTT. The full variable domain, with the rest looked up from reference TRBV19 and TRBJ2-2, is DGGITQSPKYLFRKEGQNVTLSCEQNLNHDAMYWYRQDPGQGLRLIYYSQIVNDFQKGDIAEGYSVSREKKESFPLTVTSAQKNPTAFYLCASSKWTQNTGELFFGEGSRLTVL.

This clone came up once. The chain recombines TRBV12-3 or TRBV12-4 with TRBJ1-3; the D gene is possibly TRBD1 (6 bases). V was cut by 0 bases and J by 8 bases, with 8 bases left in between. The CDR3 has 13 residues. CDR3 sequence: CASSLARGDTIYF. In DNA form, the CDR3 reads TGTGCCAGCAGTTTAGCCAGGGGAGACACCATATATTTT.

J is TRBJ1-1 and V is TRBV12-5; tentatively, D is TRBD1 (6 bases). Germline values: CDR1 LGHNT, CDR2 FRNRAP. Between the trimmed V and J ends, which lost 6 bases and 2 bases, there was a span of 16 bases. The CDR3 loop spans 15 amino acids. The CDR3 sequence is CASGIIRDTNTEAFF. As DNA, the CDR3 is TGTGCTAGTGGGATTATACGGGACACCAACACTGAAGCTTTCTTT.

The chain joins TRBV6-5 to TRBJ1-1; TRBD1 matches at 7 bases. CDR3 length equals 15 residues. Germline CDR1 is MNHEY and CDR2 is SVGAGI. V lost 2 bases, J lost 5 bases, and 8 bases stayed unmatched. CDR3 sequence (DNA): TGTGCCAGCAGTTACCGAGGGGGCGAGGGAACTGAAGCTTTCTTT. It encodes CASSYRGGEGTEAFF.

The rearrangement links TRBV20-1 to TRBJ1-4, with 7 positions matching TRBD1. The CDR3 has 11 amino acids. Trimming took 6 bases from V and 8 from J; bases not matched to a gene: 3. CDR1 is DFQATT and CDR2 is SNEGSKA in the germline V gene (reference sequence). For the CDR3, the DNA is TGCAGTGCCGCCAGGGGGGAAAAACTGTTTTTT. Its protein is CSAARGEKLFF.

Only a few counts were recorded for this clone. The chain recombines TRBV2 with TRBJ2-1; D perhaps matches TRBD1 (6 bases). The V gene lost 4 bases and the J gene lost 14 bases, with 12 bases spanning the gap. The CDR3 extends over 11 amino acids. The germline gives CDR1 SNHLY, CDR2 FYNNEI. The CDR3 spells CASSVGGAEFF. In nucleotides, the CDR3 is TGTGCCAGCAGTGTTGGGGGCGCGGAGTTCTTC.

This clone has a handful of counts. This chain uses TRBV5-8 with TRBJ1-1; D perhaps matches TRBD1 (5 bases). V shed 7 bases and J shed 1 base, with 11 bases lying between them. This CDR3 is 13 amino acids long. Germline V gives CDR1 SGHTS, CDR2 YDEGEE. For the CDR3, the DNA is TGTGCCAGCGGCAGGGCCTGGAACACTGAAGCTTTCTTT. This gives the protein CASGRAWNTEAFF.

The chain employs TRBV10-3 and TRBJ1-6, with 8 positions matching TRBD1. Germline loops: CDR1 ENHRY, CDR2 SYGVKD. This CDR3 has 13 amino acids. V was pared by 7 bases and J by 10 bases, with 6 bases of the junction left unmatched. CDR3 sequence reads: CAIKGTGGSPLHF. In DNA, the CDR3 is TGTGCCATCAAAGGGACAGGTGGATCACCCCTCCACTTT.

The J gene is TRBJ1-2, the V gene TRBV5-6; perhaps TRBD1 as D (5 bases). Germline V gene data show CDR1 as SGHDT and CDR2 as YYEEEE. The CDR3 length is 13 residues. The V and J ends lost 4 bases and 7 bases respectively, with 14 bases between them. CDR3 loop: CASSQGIGFGYTF. CDR3 coding DNA: TGTGCCAGCAGCCAGGGCATTGGATTTGGCTACACCTTC.

The chain has TRBV5-6 and TRBJ2-4; a possible D gene is TRBD1 (7 bases). Trimming shortened V by 0 bases and J by 4 bases, and 11 bases separated the two germline ends. Germline V gene data show CDR1 as SGHDT and CDR2 as YYEEEE. The CDR3 is 15 residues long. CDR3 bases: TGTGCCAGCAGCTTGGGGAGGGGGCAGAAAAACATTCAGTACTTC. It specifies CASSLGRGQKNIQYF. The entire variable domain, with the rest obtained from reference TRBV5-6 and TRBJ2-4, is as follows: DAGVTQSPTHLIKTRGQQVTLRCSPKSGHDTVSWYQQALGQGPQFIFQYYEEEERQRGNFPDRFSGHQFPNYSSELNVNALLLGDSALYLCASSLGRGQKNIQYFGAGTRLSVL.

The chain links TRBV7-2 to TRBJ2-2, with D unclear. The CDR3 length is 13 residues. Trimming shortened V by 3 bases and J by 4 bases, and 6 bases separated the two germline ends. Germline V gene sequence: CDR1 SGHTA, CDR2 FQGNSA. DNA of the CDR3: TGTGCCAGCAGCTTTGGGCTCACCGGGGAGCTGTTTTTT. Protein: CASSFGLTGELFF. Full variable domain (outside the CDR3, taken from reference TRBV7-2 and TRBJ2-2): GAGVSQSPSNKVTEKGKDVELRCDPISGHTALYWYRQSLGQGLEFLIYFQGNSAPDKSGLPSDRFSAERTGGSVSTLTIQRTQQEDSAVYLCASSFGLTGELFFGEGSRLTVL.

The gene calls are TRBV27 and TRBJ2-2; D not certain. Trimming removed 6 bases from V and 4 bases from J, with 12 bases in between. The CDR3 sequence is 14 residues long. Germline CDR1 MNHEY, CDR2 SMNVEV (reference sequence). The CDR3 protein is CASRVGQSTGELFF. The CDR3 bases are TGTGCCAGCAGGGTTGGGCAGTCCACCGGGGAGCTGTTTTTT.

The chain couples TRBV6-5 to TRBJ2-1; D possibly corresponds to TRBD2 (5 bases). From germline, CDR1 is MNHEY and CDR2 SVGAGI. The CDR3 is made up of 13 amino acids. V dropped 8 bases and J dropped 5 bases, with 13 bases sitting between them. The CDR3 nucleotides read TGTGCCAGCCACCGAGGGCAGAACAATGAGCAGTTCTTC. As protein: CASHRGQNNEQFF.

This clone was picked up a small number of times. The chain couples TRBV12-3 or TRBV12-4 to TRBJ1-4, with a possible D match to TRBD1 (6 bases). V was shortened by 4 bases and J by 12 bases, with 12 bases between the two germline ends. The CDR3 has 12 residues. The CDR3 loop reads CASSYTQGELFF. The CDR3 coding sequence is TGTGCCAGCAGTTATACACAGGGAGAACTGTTTTTT.

The chain carries TRBV4-3 and TRBJ1-2; D is unresolved. The CDR3 totals 15 residues. The germline V gene encodes CDR1 LGHNA and CDR2 YSLEER. V lost 1 base and J 6 bases, leaving 15 bases between the germline ends. CDR3 amino acids: CASSQVPTQLNGYTF. The CDR3 DNA reads as TGCGCCAGCAGCCAAGTCCCCACGCAACTCAATGGCTACACCTTC.

The chain recombines TRBV18 with TRBJ2-7, with D possibly matching TRBD1 (6 bases). This CDR3 comprises 15 residues. The germline V gene encodes CDR1 KGHSH and CDR2 LQKENI. V gave up 3 bases and J gave up 3 bases, with 15 bases separating them. This CDR3 is CASSPVSTQGYEQYF. The DNA for the CDR3 is TGTGCCAGCTCACCCGTATCCACACAGGGCTACGAGCAGTACTTC.

The table lists this clone with a few counts. J is TRBJ1-6 and V is TRBV5-6, with TRBD1 matching 10 bases. V gave up 2 bases and J gave up 9 bases; unmatched junction bases: 5. This CDR3 has 15 residues. Germline assignment: CDR1 SGHDT and CDR2 YYEEEE. CDR3 loop: CASSFGQGGVSPLHF. The DNA for the CDR3 is TGTGCCAGCAGCTTCGGACAGGGGGGGGTTTCACCCCTCCACTTT.

The chain uses TRBV11-2 and TRBJ1-1; D call uncertain. The germline V gene has CDR1 SGHAT and CDR2 FQNNGV. Deletions cut 11 bases from V and 4 bases from J, with 17 bases between. The CDR3 is 13 amino acids. The CDR3 bases are TGTGCCCACGGGATGGGCTGGGGCACTGAAGCTTTCTTT. Its translation: CAHGMGWGTEAFF.